This entry lists 8 T cell receptor beta chains sequenced from one sample in a study of cytomegalovirus exposure and HLA in healthy donors. The table came from immunoSEQ multiplex PCR; TCRdb's copy has only in-frame clones and leaves some out. Of around 150,000 clones in the sample, approximately 86% were seen once. Input material: PBMCs. Receptors were obtained from a woman between 18 and 29 years old in good health and CMV-seronegative.

The J gene is TRBJ2-1, the V gene TRBV29-1; the D gene is possibly TRBD2 (5 bases). The CDR3 is 16 amino acids. The germline gives CDR1 SQVTM, CDR2 ANQGSEA. V lost 0 bases, J lost 6 bases, and 18 bases lay in between. The CDR3 spells CSVEDPGLRSSNEQFF. In DNA form, the CDR3 reads TGCAGCGTTGAAGATCCCGGACTGAGAAGTTCCAATGAGCAGTTCTTC.

This clone was detected only a few times. This chain joins TRBV6-5 and TRBJ1-1, with D unresolved. Germline lookup yields CDR1 MNHEY and CDR2 SVGAGI. The length of the CDR3 is 14 residues. Trimming pared 8 bases from V and 0 bases from J, leaving 13 bases between. The DNA for the CDR3 is TGTGCCAGCTTGGGAGTGTATATGAACACTGAAGCTTTCTTT. Translation: CASLGVYMNTEAFF.

The chain joins TRBV5-1 to TRBJ1-5; 7 nucleotides agree with TRBD1. There are 17 residues in the CDR3. The trim removed 0 bases at V and 6 bases at J, leaving 12 bases unmatched. Germline V gives CDR1 SGHRS, CDR2 YFSETQ. The CDR3: CASSLEGAVEFGQPQHF. The CDR3, as DNA: TGCGCCAGCAGCTTGGAGGGGGCCGTAGAGTTTGGTCAGCCCCAGCATTTT. The variable domain in full, with the rest retrieved from reference TRBV5-1 and TRBJ1-5, is KAGVTQTPRYLIKTRGQQVTLSCSPISGHRSVSWYQQTPGQGLQFLFEYFSETQRNKGNFPGRFSGRQFSNSRSEMNVSTLELGDSALYLCASSLEGAVEFGQPQHFGDGTRLSIL.

The gene calls are TRBV7-9 and TRBJ2-5, with 8 bases matching TRBD1. The germline V gene encodes CDR1 SEHNR and CDR2 FQNEAQ (reference sequence). This CDR3 has 14 amino acids. With 5 bases clipped from V and 4 bases from J, the junction kept 6 bases outside the gene matches. The CDR3 sequence: CASSPRTGLETQYF. DNA for the CDR3: TGTGCCAGCAGCCCGCGGACAGGGCTAGAGACCCAGTACTTC.

This chain links TRBV6-5 with TRBJ1-5, with D perhaps TRBD1 (6 bases). Germline-derived CDR1 and CDR2 are MNHEY and SVGAGI. V was cut by 4 bases and J by 2 bases, with 15 bases left in between. The CDR3 length is 16 residues. The CDR3 nucleotides are TGTGCCAGCAGTTCCTTACAGGGATCGGGCAATCAGCCCCAGCATTTT. Protein product: CASSSLQGSGNQPQHF.

This rearrangement joins TRBV29-1 to TRBJ1-2; TRBD1 matches at 7 bases. This CDR3 spans 12 amino acids. In germline, CDR1 is SQVTM, CDR2 ANQGSEA. V lost 4 bases to trimming and J lost 7 bases; unmatched junction nucleotides: 6. CDR3 bases: TGCAGCGTTGTCCGGGACAGCTCTGGCTACACCTTC. It encodes CSVVRDSSGYTF.

About this clone: Germline is not matched at one junction end, which may reflect a read error. The sample carries other DNA sequences with the same CDR3. The chain links TRBV25-1 to TRBJ1-3; TRBD1 is a possible D gene (5 bases). CDR3 size: 15 residues. Germline assignment: CDR1 MGHDK and CDR2 SYGVNS. The DNA of the CDR3 is TGTGCCAGCAGTGAAGGAGTGGGACTCGGAAATACCATATATTTT. It yields the protein CASSEGVGLGNTIYF.

The rearrangement joins TRBV7-9 to TRBJ1-4; D possibly corresponds to TRBD1 (6 bases). Germline CDR1 is SEHNR and CDR2 is FQNEAQ (reference sequence). V lost 5 bases to trimming and J lost 8 bases, with 18 bases between them. The CDR3 length is 15 residues. The CDR3, as DNA: TGTGCCAGCAGCCAGGGGTCGATGTATCCGGAAAAACTGTTTTTT. This codes for CASSQGSMYPEKLFF.